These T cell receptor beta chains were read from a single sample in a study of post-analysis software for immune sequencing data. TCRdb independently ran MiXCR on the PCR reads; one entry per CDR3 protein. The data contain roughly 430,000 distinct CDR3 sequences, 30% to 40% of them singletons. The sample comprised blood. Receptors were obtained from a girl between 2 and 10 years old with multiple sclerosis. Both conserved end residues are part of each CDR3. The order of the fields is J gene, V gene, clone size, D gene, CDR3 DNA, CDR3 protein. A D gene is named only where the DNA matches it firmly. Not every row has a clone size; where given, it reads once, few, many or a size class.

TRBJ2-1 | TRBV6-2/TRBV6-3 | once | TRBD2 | TGTGCCAGCAGCACTAGCGGAACCTCCTACAATGAGCAGTTCTTC | CASSTSGTSYNEQFF
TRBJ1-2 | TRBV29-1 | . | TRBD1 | TGCAGCGTTGAAGGGACAGGCGAACGTGGCTACACCTTC | CSVEGTGERGYTF
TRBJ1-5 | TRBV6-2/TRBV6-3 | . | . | TGTGCCAGCGCATGGTCCAATCAGCCCCAGCATTTT | CASAWSNQPQHF
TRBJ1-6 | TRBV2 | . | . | TGTGCCAGCCAGTCAGGGGCCTCACCCCTCCACTTT | CASQSGASPLHF
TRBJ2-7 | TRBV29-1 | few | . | TGCAGCGTAACCGGGACTGTCACCTACGAGCAGTACTTC | CSVTGTVTYEQYF
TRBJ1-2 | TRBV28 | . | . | TGTGCCAGCAGTTTATACGGCAGGGCTAACTATGGCTACACCTTC | CASSLYGRANYGYTF
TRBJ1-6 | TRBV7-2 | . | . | TGTGCCAGCAGCTTACAGGGGCTCTATTCACCCCTCCACTTT | CASSLQGLYSPLHF
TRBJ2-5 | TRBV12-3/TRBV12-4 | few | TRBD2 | TGTGCCAGCAGTTCACTAGCGGGAGTTGCGACGGAGACCCAGTACTTC | CASSSLAGVATETQYF
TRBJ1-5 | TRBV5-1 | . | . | TGCGCCAGCAGCATGCACCAACAAAGAGACGATAGTAATCAGCCCCAGCATTTT | CASSMHQQRDDSNQPQHF
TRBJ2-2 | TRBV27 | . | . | TGTGCCAGCAGTTTACCCGGTACCGGGGAGCTGTTTTTT | CASSLPGTGELFF
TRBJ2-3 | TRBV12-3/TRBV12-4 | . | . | TGTGCCAGCAGTTTAGGGCTGAGGTCAGATACGCAGTATTTT | CASSLGLRSDTQYF
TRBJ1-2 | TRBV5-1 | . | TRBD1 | TGCGCCAGCAGCTTGATACAGGGGGCCCAAAACTATGGCTACACCTTC | CASSLIQGAQNYGYTF
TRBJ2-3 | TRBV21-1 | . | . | TGTGCCAGCACCGACCTCCTTCTAGGGACAGATACGCAGTATTTT | CASTDLLLGTDTQYF
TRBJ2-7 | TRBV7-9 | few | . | TGTGCCAGCAGCTGGGGGGACAGCTCCTACGAGCAGTACTTC | CASSWGDSSYEQYF
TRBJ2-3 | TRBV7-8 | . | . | TGTGCCAGCAGCGGAGTTGTGACAGCCACAGATACGCAGTATTTT | CASSGVVTATDTQYF
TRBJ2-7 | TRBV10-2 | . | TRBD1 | TGCGCCAGCGTACTCGGACAGGGCAGCGAGCAGTACTTC | CASVLGQGSEQYF
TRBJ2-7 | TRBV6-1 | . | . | TGTGCCAGCAGTGATCCCGGGACACCCTACGAGCAGTACTTC | CASSDPGTPYEQYF
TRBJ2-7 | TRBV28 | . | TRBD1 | TGTGCCAGCAGTTTACACCCGGGACAGGGACCGGGAAGGCAGTACTTC | CASSLHPGQGPGRQYF
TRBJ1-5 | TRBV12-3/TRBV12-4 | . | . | TGTGCCAGCAGTGGGACGGCTAGCAATCAGCCCCAGCATTTT | CASSGTASNQPQHF
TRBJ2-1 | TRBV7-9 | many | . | TGTGCCAGCAGCCCGAGGGGGAACTCCTACAATGAGCAGTTCTTC | CASSPRGNSYNEQFF
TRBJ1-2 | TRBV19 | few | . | TGTGCCAGTAGCAATAGGCGCCGGGAGAAAGGATTAAGGGATGGCTACACCTTC | CASSNRRREKGLRDGYTF
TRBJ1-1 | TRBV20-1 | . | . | TGCAGTGCTAGAAGGGGTAGGTGGACTGAAGCTTTCTTT | CSARRGRWTEAFF
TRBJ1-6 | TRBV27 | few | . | TGTGCCAGCAGTAAAGTAGCAGGGATGTTGAATTCACCCCTCCACTTT | CASSKVAGMLNSPLHF
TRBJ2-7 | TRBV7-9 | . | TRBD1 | TGTGCCAGCAGCTTTACCCCGACAGGGAGTCACGAGCAGTACTTC | CASSFTPTGSHEQYF
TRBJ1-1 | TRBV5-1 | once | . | TGCGCCAGCAGCTTAACGGGGGAGAACACTGAAGCTTTCTTT | CASSLTGENTEAFF
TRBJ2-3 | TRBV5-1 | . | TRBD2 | TGCGCCAGCAGCCCGCCGGGACTAGCGTGGGACACAGATACGCAGTATTTT | CASSPPGLAWDTDTQYF
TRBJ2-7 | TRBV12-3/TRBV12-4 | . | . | TGTGCCAGCAGACAGGTCTCCTACAATGAGCAGTACTTC | CASRQVSYNEQYF
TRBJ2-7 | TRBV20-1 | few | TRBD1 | TGCAGTGCGGACAGGGACTCCTACGAGCAGTACTTC | CSADRDSYEQYF
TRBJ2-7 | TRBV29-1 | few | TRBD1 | TGCAGCGTTGAAGCTCGGCGCGGGACAGGGAACAACGAGCAGTACTTC | CSVEARRGTGNNEQYF
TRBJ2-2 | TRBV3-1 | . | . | TGTGCCAGCTGTTGTGGGGGGCCCGACACCGGGGAGCTGTTTTTT | CASCCGGPDTGELFF
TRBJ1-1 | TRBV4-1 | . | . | TGCGCCAGCAGCCTAATGCCGGGACACCGGAACACTGAAGCTTTCTTT | CASSLMPGHRNTEAFF
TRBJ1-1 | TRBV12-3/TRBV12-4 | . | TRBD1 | TGTGCCAGCAGTTTTAAAGGGACAGGGGCCACTGAAGCTTTCTTT | CASSFKGTGATEAFF
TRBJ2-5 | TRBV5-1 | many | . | TGTGCCAGCAGCTTAGCTGGCAGAGAGACCCAGTACTTC | CASSLAGRETQYF
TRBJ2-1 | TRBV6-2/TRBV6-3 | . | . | TGTGCCGGCAGTCCGAGGTACAATGAGCAGTTCTTC | CAGSPRYNEQFF
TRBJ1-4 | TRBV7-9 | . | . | TGTGCCAGCAGCTTCCGCGGACCTAATGAAAAACTGTTTTTT | CASSFRGPNEKLFF
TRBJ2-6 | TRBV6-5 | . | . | TGTGCCAGCAGTTACTCGTACAGGCGAGGTGGCTCTGGGGCCAACGTCCTGACTTTC | CASSYSYRRGGSGANVLTF
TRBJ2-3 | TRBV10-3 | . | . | TGTGCCATCAGTGCCGGGGCAGGGAAGGATGGAGATACGCAGTATTTT | CAISAGAGKDGDTQYF
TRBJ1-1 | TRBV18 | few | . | TGTGCCAGCTCACCTGATTGGAGGGGGGCGAACACTGAAGCTTTCTTT | CASSPDWRGANTEAFF
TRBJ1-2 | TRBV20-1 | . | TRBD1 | TGCAGTGCTTCCCTAGGGACAGAGGATGGCTACACCTTC | CSASLGTEDGYTF
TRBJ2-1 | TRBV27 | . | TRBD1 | TGTGCCAGCAGGAGGGCCCCGACAGGGGGCGGGCACTACAATGAGCAGTTCTTC | CASRRAPTGGGHYNEQFF